This TCR beta chain was obtained from a study of cytomegalovirus exposure and HLA in healthy donors (dated by TCRdb to 2017 to 2019). Looking at the study overall: An earlier analysis of 587 of the donors reported about 250 Gb of sequence data and more than 90 million unique TCR beta sequences from some 180 million T cells. Every discovery cohort repertoire had been produced on one sequencing platform. The study used immunosequencing to profile the T cell repertoires of under 700 subjects and linked those repertoires to cytomegalovirus serostatus. High-throughput TCR immunosequencing, statistical association of individual TCRs with disease status, and machine learning were combined to predict cytomegalovirus infection status. Donor age, sex, ethnicity and CMV serostatus were compiled alongside the repertoire data. The number of donors typed differed by locus, with roughly 629-640 for A, B, C, DRB1 and DQB1, over 500 for DQA1, over 600 for DPA1, and 472 for DPB1. The study was designed to test whether signatures of past pathogen exposure could be identified by cataloging public T cell receptors. A separate validation cohort of 100 to 150 different subjects was used in addition to the roughly 670-subject first cohort. A later genetic analysis used genome-wide SNP genotypes for about 55% of the 666 donors, treating that subset as a discovery cohort. Among a few hundred genotyped donors of the cohort, an average of approximately 240,000 unique TCR beta nucleotide sequences were sequenced per donor, roughly 18% of them non-productive. Roughly 5 DR-DQ haplotypes were handled as single units for association and clustering because linkage in the cohort was strong. HLA typing covered class I and class II loci at four-digit resolution. Rather than using new phenotypic data, the later analysis identified candidate immune exposures from TCR beta sequences and from how often those sequences occurred across donors. To decide whether each TCR beta V gene segment behaved as functional or pseudogenic, an earlier analysis of 587 of the donors relied on high-throughput TCR beta sequencing. Approximately 310 gigabases of sequencing data and 80 million or so unique TCR sequences were included in an early release covering around 600 HLA-typed donors. A later analysis re-examined previously published TCR beta repertoires from about 670 donors and added high-resolution HLA genotyping to investigate patterns of TCR occurrence. Among the roughly 400 genotyped donors, approximately 77% belonged to the genetic ancestry cluster associated with self-reported Caucasian donors.

Library generation was performed with the immunoSEQ multiplex PCR assay. For the multiplex PCR, a mixture combining 60 forward primers for TCR Vbeta segments and 13 reverse primers for TCR Jbeta segments was used. The CDR3 region of rearranged TCR beta genes was amplified from genomic DNA with a multiplex PCR assay. The Illumina HiSeq System was used to sequence the amplified TCR beta libraries as 87-base-pair reads. The paper's processing steps were these. A later analysis tallied about 77 million unique TCR beta chains across the 700 or so repertoires, and approximately 12 million of those chains were shared by two or more donors. A nearest-neighbor algorithm error-corrected the raw reads and collapsed the reads into unique sequences, merging closely related sequences to remove PCR and sequencing errors. CDR3 sequences were aligned to IMGT reference sequences to assign V, D and J gene segments. For a sequence to be retained, a match of at least six nucleotides was required to both a V gene segment and a J gene segment. A rearrangement counted as productive if the CDR3 had no stop codons and remained in frame with V and J, and every other rearrangement counted as non-productive. CDR3 was defined according to IMGT convention as the region running from the second conserved V-encoded cysteine to the conserved J-encoded phenylalanine. Sequences without an unambiguous match to a single V gene segment were excluded from the earlier analysis of 450 to 650 of the donors. In an earlier analysis of approximately 590 of the donors, V segments were called functional above 56.7% productive rearrangements and were called segregating when the between-donor standard deviation exceeded 5%. A statistical classification framework was built for diagnosing cytomegalovirus status from the catalog of TCR beta chain sequences. A later analysis assigned V and J genes by comparing TCR nucleotide sequences with IMGT/GENE-DB human TR gene sequences. In a later analysis, CDR3 sequences and most-parsimonious VDJ recombination scenarios were assigned using the TCRdist pipeline. In a later analysis, every TCR beta chain was defined by the combination of its CDR3 amino acid sequence and its V-gene family, and reads without a unique V-gene family were dropped. A later analysis removed several hundred highly shared, low-generation-probability nucleotide sequences to deal with suspected cross-contamination and a sequencing artifact. A later analysis calculated a clonal expansion index for each public chain from normalized within-repertoire ranks of inferred template counts. A later analysis computed generation probabilities with a VDJ recombination model fitted to out-of-frame rearrangements, and checked the results against IGoR. In a later analysis, hypergeometric tests were used to score TCR-TCR, TCR-HLA and TCR-CMV co-occurrence, with a repertoire-size bias correction applied to TCR pairs. In a later analysis, false discovery rates were estimated by permuting HLA or CMV assignments 20 times. A later analysis grouped co-occurring TCRs with DBSCAN, adding TCRdist sequence similarity when clustering within HLA-allele-positive subsets. For co-occurrence clustering, repertoires with fewer than 30,000 or more than 120,000 public chains were excluded, along with about five repertoires with anomalous nucleotide sharing. This immuneACCESS table, as held by TCRdb, lists in-frame sequences with V and J called but not all clones. Of the missing ones, under half trace to an unresolved V gene in checked studies; the others have no known cause. V, J and clone size derive from that table, while D and trimming were established from the DNA sequence. The sample includes roughly 130,000 clones, with 74% observed a single time. The ten largest clones add up to 5.8% of the sample.

The cohort comprised 710 or so healthy bone marrow donors. At the time of sampling, all cohort members were nominally healthy, though unrecorded immune exposures were likely present. The donor tested CMV seropositive, placing the donor among the 250 to 350 seropositive members of the cohort. A peripheral blood sample was provided by each donor, and peripheral blood mononuclear cells were used for TCR beta sequencing. Genomic DNA was extracted from the blood cell samples with the Qiagen DNeasy Blood Extraction Kit. With respect to this clone: The clone's antigen remains unknown. It has no much larger one-base neighbor in the sample; base qualities were not kept.

Per the germline V gene (reference sequence), GTSNPN is the CDR1 and SVGIG is the CDR2. Reading from cysteine to phenylalanine, the CDR3 counts 14 amino acids. The entry retains the CDR3 DNA only, 42 bases that are in frame from base 1. Compared with germline, V lacks 6 bases and J lacks 3 bases; bases without a gene match: 5. On the study overall, not on this receptor specifically: A total of roughly 160 TCR beta chains were listed by the study as associated with cytomegalovirus. Sequencing depth was assumed to be roughly uniform across donors in the presence/absence analyses, though that assumption may not hold. In a later analysis, HLA-associated TCR beta chains showed more clonal expansion and lower generation probabilities than non-associated chains that were equally common. A further reported finding was that TCR beta sequences accurately predicted the HLA-A and HLA-B alleles for most subjects in the first cohort. In a later analysis, TCR association rates were found to vary across HLA loci, with the most associated TCRs seen for DRB1 alleles and the fewest for HLA-C alleles. Because HLA typing was unavailable for some donors at each locus, only the typed subset was used in association tests. Compared with the approximately 600-donor mean, donors in an Asian-associated ancestry cluster had fewer N-insertions in productive TCRs, according to a later genetic analysis. Only TCR beta chains were sequenced in this cohort, and the absence of alpha or paired-chain data limited detectable features. A later genetic analysis associated a missense DCLRE1C variant with V-gene and J-gene trimming of TCR beta chains, and an independent cohort replicated the association. Assigning TCR associations to individual alleles was difficult when HLA alleles, especially DR and DQ, strongly co-occurred. A later analysis reported that several top co-occurrence clusters appeared linked to parvovirus B19, influenza, CMV and Epstein-Barr virus. A few of the identified cytomegalovirus-associated TCR beta chains were confirmed in vitro to be specific for cytomegalovirus antigens. Most TCR sequences were observed very rarely across donors, whereas some public TCRs were present in many individuals. A cluster of highly shared sequence variants was judged likely to represent a technical artifact of the sequencing pipeline. Immune exposure information for the cohort was limited to CMV serostatus. Because counts were too low, about 15 rarely observed V segments, including chromosome 9 orphons, were left out of the earlier analysis of a few hundred of the donors. In a later analysis, more than 15,000 TCR beta sequences were associated with specific HLA alleles at a false discovery rate of 0.05. Correlated functional status among segregating V segments might be attributable to linkage disequilibrium, but an unknown experimental factor could not be ruled out. Cytomegalovirus status was reported to be diagnosed by the classifier with high specificity and sensitivity in both the original and validation cohorts. It was suggested by the authors that the approach could potentially be generalized to other disease states and immunological phenotypes. In a later analysis, most CMV-associated TCR beta chains were found to appear HLA-restricted, with HLA associations seemingly driven largely by CMV exposure. Some IMGT-functional V segments, including TRBV6-2 and TRBV6-3, could not be told apart with the 87-base-pair reads, so those segments were excluded. An earlier analysis of approximately 570 of the donors showed that most TCR beta V segments appeared in productive rearrangements either about 90% or about 30% of the time, which broadly matched IMGT annotations.

The sequence came from a woman aged 45-60 years in good health and CMV-seropositive. Sample: PBMCs. The receptor chain draws on TRBV30 and TRBJ1-4; TRBD1 agrees with 9 junctional bases. The DNA is as follows: TGTGCCTGTCCGGGACAGGGACCTAATGAAAAACTGTTTTTT. This yields the protein CACPGQGPNEKLFF.